This record concerns one TCR beta chain sequence. The data were taken from a study of cytomegalovirus exposure and HLA in healthy donors. This PCR relied on a set of 60 Vbeta primers and 13 Jbeta primers. Method: immunoSEQ multiplex PCR; TCRdb's copy keeps in-frame clones and lacks some. Its clone listing holds 130,000 to 150,000 clones. The receptor comes from a woman in her 50s in good health and CMV-seronegative. Sequencing used PBMCs.

The CDR3 loop reads CASSLAGDGYTF. For the CDR3, the DNA is TGTGCCAGCAGCTTAGCGGGAGACGGCTACACCTTC. The chain combines TRBV7-9 with TRBJ1-2; D is unclear. The V and J ends lost 0 bases and 8 bases respectively, with 7 bases between them. The CDR3 extends over 12 amino acids. Germline CDR1 reads SEHNR; CDR2 reads FQNEAQ (reference sequence).